This is a list of T cell receptor beta chains from one sample in a study of regulatory T cells in long-lasting Graves disease. Using its own MiXCR run on the multiplex PCR reads, TCRdb lists one record per CDR3 protein. The repertoire has roughly 380,000 distinct CDR3 sequences, roughly 17% of them found once; the top ten carry roughly 27%. The same data also contributed to another study, on T cells in Graves' hyperthyroidism and ophthalmopathy.

This sample comprised peripheral blood mononuclear cells (PBMCs), obtained at new diagnosis, from a patient treated with antithyroid drugs. These receptor sequences come from a man in his forties or fifties with Graves disease. The CDR3 runs from the conserved cysteine through the conserved F or W. The D gene is left open where the match is weak. Some rows have no size entry. The others give once, few or many, or a class for an expanded clone.

many	-	TRBV6-1	TRBJ2-7	CASSEVSYEQYF	TGTGCCAGCAGTGAAGTTTCCTACGAGCAGTACTTC
few	TRBD1	TRBV30	TRBJ1-1	CAWSVSAGGDSEAFF	TGTGCCTGGAGTGTATCAGCAGGGGGAGACTCTGAAGCTTTCTTT
many	-	TRBV27	TRBJ2-7	CASSFGRAGSYEQYF	TGTGCCAGCAGTTTCGGTCGGGCAGGGTCCTACGAGCAGTACTTC
-	TRBD1	TRBV27	TRBJ1-5	CASSSGGWQPQHF	TGTGCCAGCAGTTCAGGGGGCTGGCAGCCCCAGCATTTT
-	-	TRBV4-1	TRBJ1-1	CASSQGPGRGNTEAFF	TGCGCCAGCAGCCAAGGCCCGGGACGGGGGAACACTGAAGCTTTCTTT
-	-	TRBV3-1	TRBJ2-7	CASSPEPLHEQYF	TGTGCCAGCAGCCCCGAACCCCTCCACGAGCAGTACTTC
few	TRBD1	TRBV12-5	TRBJ1-1	CASQDRDTEAFF	TGTGCTAGTCAGGACAGGGACACTGAAGCTTTCTTT
many	-	TRBV6-1	TRBJ2-1	CASRSHGFSNEQFF	TGTGCCAGCAGATCCCATGGCTTCAGTAATGAGCAGTTCTTC
few	-	TRBV5-1	TRBJ2-1	CASRPGSYNEQFF	TGCGCCAGCCGCCCGGGCTCCTACAATGAGCAGTTCTTC
many	-	TRBV28	TRBJ2-1	CASSIRVWSNEQFF	TGTGCCAGCAGTATACGGGTTTGGAGTAATGAGCAGTTCTTC
many	TRBD1	TRBV18	TRBJ1-1	CASSPRDRAEGFTEAFF	TGTGCCAGCTCACCACGCGACAGGGCAGAAGGTTTCACTGAAGCTTTCTTT
-	-	TRBV9	TRBJ2-1	CASSEWGGHNEQFF	TGTGCCAGCAGCGAGTGGGGGGGGCATAATGAGCAGTTCTTC
many	-	TRBV28	TRBJ2-7	CASRPEGRYEQYF	TGTGCCAGCAGGCCCGAGGGGCGCTACGAGCAGTACTTC
-	TRBD2	TRBV19	TRBJ2-7	CASSIHPQWGGYEQYF	TGTGCCAGTAGTATCCATCCCCAATGGGGGGGCTACGAGCAGTACTTC
few	-	TRBV5-1	TRBJ2-7	CASSGGQGIGYEQYF	TGCGCCAGCAGCGGAGGGCAGGGGATTGGTTACGAGCAGTACTTC